The 25 T cell receptor beta chains given below trace back to one sample, sequenced in a study of OX40 agonist ivuxolimab in advanced cancers. TCRdb's table, derived via immunoSEQ multiplex PCR, lists solely in-frame clones and lacks some. The sample holds roughly 79,000 clones; 70% to 90% are singletons and the top ten take under 20%. The source material was CD4+ or CD8+ T cells sorted from blood, sampled in a trial of the OX40 agonist ivuxolimab. The receptors were sampled from an adult with an advanced solid tumor such as melanoma, head and neck, liver or kidney cancer.

The J gene is TRBJ2-5, the V gene TRBV6-9, with D perhaps TRBD2 (6 bases). The DNA end is more similar to TRBJ2-7, so the J call may be wrong. Germline V gene sequence: CDR1 MNHGY, CDR2 SVAAGI. CDR3 length: 14 amino acids. CDR3 bases: TGTGCCAGCAGTCTTAGCGGACCCTCCTACGAGCAGTACTTC. It yields the protein CASSLSGPSYEQYF.

As DNA, the CDR3 is TGCGCCAGCAGCCGGGGACAGGGGGCGAGTTATGGCTACACCTTC. Translated: CASSRGQGASYGYTF. The rearrangement links TRBV5-1 to TRBJ1-2; 12 bases agree with TRBD1. The CDR3 spans 15 residues. Germline CDR1 SGHRS, CDR2 YFSETQ. Trimming cost V 4 bases and J 5 bases; bases outside gene matches: 6.

The J gene is TRBJ2-3, the V gene TRBV5-1; D gene unclear. Per germline, CDR1 SGHRS and CDR2 YFSETQ. CDR3 length: 13 amino acids. V was pared by 0 bases and J by 6 bases, with 8 bases between. The CDR3 DNA sequence: TGCGCCAGCAGCTTGGAAATCAGGGATACGCAGTATTTT. Its translation: CASSLEIRDTQYF.

The V and J genes are TRBV19 and TRBJ2-1; 10 bases are a match to TRBD2. Looked up from germline, CDR1 is LNHDA and CDR2 is SQIVND (reference sequence). V shed 4 bases, J shed 9 bases, and the junction held 3 bases outside the gene matches. The CDR3 is made up of 13 amino acids. The CDR3 here is CASSTSGRGEQFF. The CDR3 coding sequence is TGTGCCAGTAGTACCAGCGGGAGGGGTGAGCAGTTCTTC. Full variable domain (remainder filled in from reference TRBV19 and TRBJ2-1): DGGITQSPKYLFRKEGQNVTLSCEQNLNHDAMYWYRQDPGQGLRLIYYSQIVNDFQKGDIAEGYSVSREKKESFPLTVTSAQKNPTAFYLCASSTSGRGEQFFGPGTRLTVL.

The chain joins TRBV5-4 to TRBJ1-4, with 8 bases matching TRBD1. The CDR3 contains 16 residues. After removal of 5 bases from V and 5 bases from J, the junction contained 11 bases not matched to a gene. Germline CDR1 reads SGHNT; CDR2 reads YYREEE (reference sequence). This CDR3 reads CASSRQSGTGNEKLFF. The CDR3 DNA reads TGTGCCAGCAGTCGCCAATCCGGGACAGGCAATGAAAAACTGTTTTTT.

This clone was picked up one time. The V and J genes are TRBV5-1 and TRBJ1-2, with 8 bases identical to TRBD1. Germline V gene lookup returns CDR1 SGHRS and CDR2 YFSETQ. V lost 0 bases, J lost 8 bases, and 6 bases stayed unmatched. This CDR3 contains 14 residues. CDR3 in amino acids: CASSLGSGQGGYTF. The DNA of the CDR3 is TGCGCCAGCAGCTTGGGGTCCGGACAGGGAGGCTACACCTTC.

The rearrangement links TRBV4-1 to TRBJ2-1; 9 bases agree with TRBD2. The CDR3 has 14 amino acids. Germline values: CDR1 MGHRA, CDR2 YSYEKL. Germline trimming cut 1 base from V and 10 bases from J; bases unmatched to any gene: 5. The CDR3, as DNA: TGCGCCAGCAGCCAAGTTTCGCTAGCGGGGGAGCAGTTCTTC. As protein: CASSQVSLAGEQFF.

The rearrangement links TRBV7-6 to TRBJ2-2; 7 nucleotides agree with TRBD2. The length of the CDR3 is 15 residues. V lost 0 bases, J lost 7 bases, and 5 bases stayed unmatched. The germline CDR1 and CDR2 sequences are SGHVS and FNYEAQ. This CDR3 reads CASSLAGGFVGELFF. The CDR3 coding sequence is TGTGCCAGCAGCTTAGCGGGAGGGTTCGTCGGGGAGCTGTTTTTT.

The chain has TRBV28 and TRBJ1-5, with 10 nucleotides matching TRBD1. This CDR3 is 16 amino acids long. Per germline, CDR1 MDHEN and CDR2 SYDVKM. Trimming cost V 8 bases and J 2 bases; bases outside gene matches: 9. CDR3 protein: CASRDRGRYGNQPQHF. CDR3 DNA sequence: TGTGCCAGCCGGGACAGGGGTAGGTATGGCAATCAGCCCCAGCATTTT.

J is TRBJ2-7 and V is TRBV2, with 9 nucleotides matching TRBD1. The germline V gene encodes CDR1 SNHLY and CDR2 FYNNEI. The CDR3 has 13 amino acids. The junction had 6 bases not matched to a gene; V was cut back by 7 bases and J by 5 bases. The CDR3 region is CASTWDRVNEQYF. The DNA for the CDR3 is TGTGCCAGCACCTGGGACAGGGTAAACGAGCAGTACTTC.

The chain uses TRBV28 and TRBJ1-2, with 7 bases lining up with TRBD1. This CDR3 is built from 13 residues. V trimming: 7 bases; J trimming: 8 bases; junction bases outside the gene matches: 10. The germline V gene has CDR1 MDHEN and CDR2 SYDVKM. CDR3 loop: CASTMDRQRGYTF. The CDR3 DNA reads as TGTGCCAGCACTATGGACAGGCAAAGAGGCTACACCTTC.

V and J are TRBV7-2 and TRBJ1-2; weak D call: TRBD1 (5 bases). The germline gives CDR1 SGHTA, CDR2 FQGNSA. V was pared by 4 bases and J by 2 bases, with 11 bases between. This CDR3 is built from 14 residues. The CDR3 nucleotides read TGTGCCAGCAGCTCTCCCGACAGAAACTATGGCTACACCTTC. Protein sequence: CASSSPDRNYGYTF. Variable domain in full (rest from reference TRBV7-2 and TRBJ1-2): GAGVSQSPSNKVTEKGKDVELRCDPISGHTALYWYRQSLGQGLEFLIYFQGNSAPDKSGLPSDRFSAERTGGSVSTLTIQRTQQEDSAVYLCASSSPDRNYGYTFGSGTRLTVV.

This rearrangement joins TRBV7-6 to TRBJ2-7, with D possibly being TRBD2 (7 bases). Trimming took off 2 bases at V and 0 bases at J, with 23 bases between the two ends. CDR1 and CDR2 (germline): SGHVS, FNYEAQ. This CDR3 region has 19 residues. DNA for the CDR3: TGTGCCAGCAGCTTAAGAAGGGGGAGGGGTAGCGGTAGCTCCTACGAGCAGTACTTC. Amino acids: CASSLRRGRGSGSSYEQYF.

The chain recombines TRBV18 with TRBJ2-3; no clear D gene. CDR1 and CDR2 from the germline V gene are KGHSH and LQKENI. Trimming took off 3 bases at V and 3 bases at J, with 7 bases between the two ends. CDR3 length: 13 residues. CDR3 bases: TGTGCCAGCTCACCCATAAGAACAGATACGCAGTATTTT. It yields the protein CASSPIRTDTQYF.

The chain combines TRBV28 with TRBJ2-5; TRBD2 matches 10 bases. The germline V gene encodes CDR1 MDHEN and CDR2 SYDVKM. Trimming at V came to 2 bases and at J to 2 bases, leaving 2 bases not matched to a gene. The length of the CDR3 is 15 residues. CDR3 protein: CASSLLAGVQETQYF. The CDR3, as DNA: TGTGCCAGCAGTTTACTAGCGGGAGTACAAGAGACCCAGTACTTC.

The chain joins TRBV9 to TRBJ1-4; TRBD1 matches at 12 bases. Germline V CDR1 and CDR2: SGDLS, YYNGEE. Trimming took 2 bases from V and 8 from J; bases not matched to a gene: 4. The length of the CDR3 is 15 residues. The CDR3 loop reads CASSVGTGGGEKLFF. The DNA of the CDR3 is TGTGCCAGCAGCGTGGGGACAGGGGGCGGGGAAAAACTGTTTTTT.

Comment on this clone: Additional DNA sequences in this sample encode the identical CDR3. CDR3 in DNA: TGTGCCAGTAGTACCCCGGGACAGGGAACCTACAATGAGCAGTTCTTC. Protein sequence: CASSTPGQGTYNEQFF. This chain joins TRBV19 and TRBJ2-1, with 9 bases that match TRBD1. CDR3 length: 16 residues. Germline V gene data show CDR1 as LNHDA and CDR2 as SQIVND (reference sequence). V trimming: 4 bases; J trimming: 2 bases; junction bases outside the gene matches: 6. The full variable domain, its missing parts supplied by reference TRBV19 and TRBJ2-1, is DGGITQSPKYLFRKEGQNVTLSCEQNLNHDAMYWYRQDPGQGLRLIYYSQIVNDFQKGDIAEGYSVSREKKESFPLTVTSAQKNPTAFYLCASSTPGQGTYNEQFFGPGTRLTVL.

The J gene is TRBJ2-5, the V gene TRBV30; D unresolved. This CDR3 region has 12 residues. V lost 5 bases to trimming and J lost 1 base, with 8 bases between them. Germline V lookup: CDR1 GTSNPN, CDR2 SVGIG (reference sequence). The CDR3 region is CAWQDLQETQYF. The CDR3 DNA reads as TGTGCCTGGCAGGACCTCCAAGAGACCCAGTACTTC.

The rearrangement joins TRBV6-5 to TRBJ1-5; D remains unclear. The germline V gene encodes CDR1 MNHEY and CDR2 SVGAGI. CDR3 length: 13 residues. V lost 5 bases, J lost 0 bases, and 5 bases lay in between. DNA for the CDR3: TGTGCCAGCAGTCCCTTTAGCAATCAGCCCCAGCATTTT. Residues: CASSPFSNQPQHF.

The chain combines TRBV28 with TRBJ2-3; 13 nucleotides line up with TRBD2. J was trimmed by 5 bases and V by 6 bases; bases with no gene match: 11. The length of the CDR3 is 17 residues. The V gene's germline CDR1 is MDHEN and CDR2 SYDVKM. The CDR3 bases are TGTGCCAGCAGCCAAGGTCGACTAGCGGGAGGATTAGATACGCAGTATTTT. This gives the protein CASSQGRLAGGLDTQYF.

The chain recombines TRBV5-1 with TRBJ2-5, with a tentative D call TRBD1 (5 bases). The germline gives CDR1 SGHRS, CDR2 YFSETQ. The length of the CDR3 is 16 residues. V was cut by 1 base and J by 3 bases, with 16 bases left in between. The CDR3 DNA is TGCGCCAGCAGCTTGTCGACAGAGCCCCTGAAAGAGACCCAGTACTTC. It specifies CASSLSTEPLKETQYF.

This rearrangement joins TRBV10-1 to TRBJ2-4; D is perhaps TRBD1 (6 bases). Trimming removed 3 bases from V and 9 bases from J, with 12 bases in between. The CDR3 is made up of 13 amino acids. Germline lookup yields CDR1 WNHNN and CDR2 SYGVQD (reference sequence). The CDR3 sequence is CASSDQPRGIQYF. In DNA form, the CDR3 reads TGCGCCAGCAGTGACCAACCCAGGGGCATTCAGTACTTC.

V and J are TRBV19 and TRBJ2-1, with 10 bases that match TRBD2. Losses at the gene ends were 9 bases for V and 5 bases for J; bases not matched to a gene: 10. Per germline, CDR1 LNHDA and CDR2 SQIVND (reference sequence). This CDR3 comprises 15 residues. The CDR3 DNA is TGTGCCAGCCTAGCGGGAGTTGGGCTAAACAATGAGCAGTTCTTC. Its protein is CASLAGVGLNNEQFF.

The V and J genes are TRBV11-1 and TRBJ2-7; 10 bases agree with TRBD1. Germline trimming cut 5 bases from V and 5 bases from J; bases unmatched to any gene: 6. The CDR3 is 14 amino acids. Looked up from germline, CDR1 is SGHAT and CDR2 is FQDESV (reference sequence). Here the CDR3 DNA reads TGTGCCAGCAGCCCCCGGACAGGGGGGCACGAGCAGTACTTC. Protein sequence: CASSPRTGGHEQYF.

The V call is TRBV7-6, the J call TRBJ2-7, with D perhaps TRBD2 (6 bases). This CDR3 spans 15 amino acids. V dropped 3 bases and J dropped 0 bases, with 12 bases sitting between them. Germline lookup yields CDR1 SGHVS and CDR2 FNYEAQ. CDR3 DNA sequence: TGTGCCAGCAGCTTCGGCGGGGCCAGCTCCTACGAGCAGTACTTC. Residues: CASSFGGASSYEQYF.